This T cell receptor (beta chain) was obtained from a study of T cells in narcolepsy. The wider study: Donors had narcolepsy type 1 or type 2, or were healthy controls.

Trimming took 0 bases from V and 7 from J, leaving 13 bases between them. Looked up from germline, CDR1 is SGDLS and CDR2 is YYNGEE. The CDR3 has 15 residues. In its sample, this clone was seen a few times. What it binds is unknown. TCRdb keeps only in-frame clones here, not all; method: immunoSEQ multiplex PCR. The data contain 30,000 to 45,000 clones, about 85% of them singletons. Findings and caveats of the study: In some patient and control memory CD4+ samples, autoreactive clones were absent. Reportedly, autoreactive clonotypes were serially detected in patients' blood but not controls'. Autoreactive HCRT-specific and TRIB2-specific clonotypes were marked in same-patient CSF-versus-blood CD4+ comparisons.

The V gene is TRBV9, the J gene TRBJ2-2, with D perhaps matching TRBD2 (5 bases). The sequenced sample consisted of CD45RA- memory CD4+ T cells from PBMCs. The sequence came from a human donor with narcolepsy. This CDR3 is CASSVASQRLGELFF. The DNA of the CDR3 is TGTGCCAGCAGCGTAGCTTCCCAGCGGCTCGGGGAGCTGTTTTTT.